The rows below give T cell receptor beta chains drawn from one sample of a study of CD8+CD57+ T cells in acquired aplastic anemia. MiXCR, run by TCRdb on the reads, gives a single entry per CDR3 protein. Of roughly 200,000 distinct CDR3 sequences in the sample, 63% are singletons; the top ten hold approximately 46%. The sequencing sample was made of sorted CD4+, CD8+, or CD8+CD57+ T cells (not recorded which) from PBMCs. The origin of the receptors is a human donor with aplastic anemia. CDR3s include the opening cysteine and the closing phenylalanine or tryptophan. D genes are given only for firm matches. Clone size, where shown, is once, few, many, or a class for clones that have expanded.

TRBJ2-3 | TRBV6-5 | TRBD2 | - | TGTGCCAGCAGAATAGCGGGAGTAGGTACAGATACGCAGTATTTT | CASRIAGVGTDTQYF
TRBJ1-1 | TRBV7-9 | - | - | TGTGCCAGCTTCCGGGATCAACTGAACACTGAAGCTTTCTTT | CASFRDQLNTEAFF
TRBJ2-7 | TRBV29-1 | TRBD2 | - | TGCAGCGTTGGGGGTCTAGCGGGGGGCTCCTACGAGCAGTACTTC | CSVGGLAGGSYEQYF
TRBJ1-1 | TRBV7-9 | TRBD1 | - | TGTGCCAGCAGCTTAGGAAGCTGGGACAGCTCCGACACTGAAGCTTTCTTT | CASSLGSWDSSDTEAFF
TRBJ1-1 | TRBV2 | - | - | TGTGCCAGCAGTGCGAACTCAGGGGTCTACACTGAAGCTTTCTTT | CASSANSGVYTEAFF
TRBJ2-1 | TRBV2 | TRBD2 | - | TGTGCCAGCAGTCGACTCAAGGGACTATTCAATGAGCAGTTCTTC | CASSRLKGLFNEQFF
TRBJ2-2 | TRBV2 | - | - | TGTGCCAGCACCTGGGGCGGGGAGCTGTTTTTT | CASTWGGELFF
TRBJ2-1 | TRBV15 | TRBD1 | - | TGTGCCACCAGCAGAGAAGGACAGGGAACCTACAATGAGCAGTTCTTC | CATSREGQGTYNEQFF
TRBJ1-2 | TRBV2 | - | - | TGTGCCAGCAGTGATCAGGGAAGTGACTATGGCTACACCTTC | CASSDQGSDYGYTF
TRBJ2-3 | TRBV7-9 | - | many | TGTGCCAGCAACCCTCCGCGGGGCAGGTTCACAGATACGCAGTATTTT | CASNPPRGRFTDTQYF
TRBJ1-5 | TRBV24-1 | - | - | TGTGCCACCAGTGATTGGCGCAGGTTATTAAGCAATCAGCCCCAGCATTTT | CATSDWRRLLSNQPQHF
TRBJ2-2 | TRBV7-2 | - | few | TGTGCCAGCAGCTTACGCGCCGCGAACACCGGGGAGCTGTTTTTT | CASSLRAANTGELFF
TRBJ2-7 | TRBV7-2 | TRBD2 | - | TGTGCCAGCACCCTCGGGACTAGAAATTACGAGCAGTACTTC | CASTLGTRNYEQYF
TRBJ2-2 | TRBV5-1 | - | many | TGCGCCAGCAGTTACAGGAACACCGGGGAGCTGTTTTTT | CASSYRNTGELFF
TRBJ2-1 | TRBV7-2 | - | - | TGTGCCAGCAGTCCACAACGAGGGTCGGCCAATGAGCAGTTCTTC | CASSPQRGSANEQFF
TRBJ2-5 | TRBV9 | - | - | TGTGCCAGCAGCGTAGCGCAGGGTCAGACCCAGTACTTC | CASSVAQGQTQYF
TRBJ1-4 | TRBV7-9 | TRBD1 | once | TGTGCCAGCAGCTTAGCTGGGACAGGGTTAGTGGGGGAAAAACTGTTTTTT | CASSLAGTGLVGEKLFF
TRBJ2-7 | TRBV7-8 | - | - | TGTGCCAGCAGCTTAAGCCTCCGGAGCGAGCAGCACTTC | CASSLSLRSEQHF
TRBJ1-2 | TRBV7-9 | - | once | TGTGCCAGCAGCATCCGGGGCCTGACTGAGCTTGATGGCTACACCTTC | CASSIRGLTELDGYTF
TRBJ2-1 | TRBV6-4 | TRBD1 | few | TGTGCCAGCAGCGCCGCTCCGACAGGGGAGAATGAGCAGTTCTTC | CASSAAPTGENEQFF
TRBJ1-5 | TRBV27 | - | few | TGTGCCAGCAGCATTAGGGGGTATGGCAATCAGCCCCAGCATTTT | CASSIRGYGNQPQHF
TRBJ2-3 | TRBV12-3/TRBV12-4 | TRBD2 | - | TGTGCCAGCAGCCTCTTGGGGGGGGACACAGATACGCAGTATTTT | CASSLLGGDTDTQYF
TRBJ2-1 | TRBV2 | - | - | TGTGCCAGCAGTGCACGCCCCCTAGAGGCCGAGCAGTTCTTC | CASSARPLEAEQFF
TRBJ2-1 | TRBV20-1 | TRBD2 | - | TGCAGGATGGAGAGCGGGGGGGCAATCAATGAGCAGTTCTTC | CRMESGGAINEQFF
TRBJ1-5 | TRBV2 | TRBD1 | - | TGTGCCAGCAGTAAAGACAGGGACCATCAGCCCCAGCATTTT | CASSKDRDHQPQHF
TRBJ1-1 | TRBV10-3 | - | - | TGTGCCATCAGTCCCTCGCCTTTGAACACTGAAGCTTTCTTT | CAISPSPLNTEAFF
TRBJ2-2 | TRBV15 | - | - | TGTGCCACCAGCAGGGAGACAGTCGTAGCGAACACCGGGGAGCTGTTTTTT | CATSRETVVANTGELFF
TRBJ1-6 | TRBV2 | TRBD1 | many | TGTGCCAGCAGTGAAGGATGGACAGGGAGTAATAATTCACCCCTCCACTTT | CASSEGWTGSNNSPLHF
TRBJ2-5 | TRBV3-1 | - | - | TGTGCCAGCAGCCAAGGGGACCAGGGACGAGAGGAGACCCAGTACTTC | CASSQGDQGREETQYF
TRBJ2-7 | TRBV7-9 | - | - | TGTGCCAGCAGCTTTTACCAAATGGGGGTAGCCTACGAGCAGTACTTC | CASSFYQMGVAYEQYF
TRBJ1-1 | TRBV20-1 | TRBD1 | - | TGCAGTGCCGACGGACAGGGGGCAACTGAAGCTTTCTTT | CSADGQGATEAFF
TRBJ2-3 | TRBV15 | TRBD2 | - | TGTGCCACCAGCAGAGTAGGACTAGGGTACACAGATACGCAGTATTTT | CATSRVGLGYTDTQYF
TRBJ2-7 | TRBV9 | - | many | TGTGCCAGCAGCGTAGGGTTAGGACGGGACTCCTACGAGCAGTACTTC | CASSVGLGRDSYEQYF
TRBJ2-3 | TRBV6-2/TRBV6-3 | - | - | TGTGCCAGCCAAGGGGACGGCACAGATACGCAGTATTTT | CASQGDGTDTQYF
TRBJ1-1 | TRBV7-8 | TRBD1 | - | TGTGCCAGCGTCCGGGACAGGGTTACTGAAGCTTTCTTT | CASVRDRVTEAFF
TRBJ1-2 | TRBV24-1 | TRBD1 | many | TGTGCCACCAGTGATTCCCCCGGGACAGGGCAGTACACCTTC | CATSDSPGTGQYTF
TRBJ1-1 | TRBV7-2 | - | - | TGTGCCAGCAGCTTAGAGGCCAGGGAAGCTTTCTTT | CASSLEAREAFF
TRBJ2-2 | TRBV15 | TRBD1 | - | TGTGCCACCAGCGGGTACAGGGGACAACCCACCGGGGAGCTGTTTTTT | CATSGYRGQPTGELFF
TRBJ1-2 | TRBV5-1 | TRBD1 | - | TGCGCCAGCAGCTTAGGAGACAGGGGAGCGGATGGCTACACCTTC | CASSLGDRGADGYTF
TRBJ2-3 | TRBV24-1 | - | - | TGTGCCACCGCCAGGTTTGGCACAGATACGCAGTATTTT | CATARFGTDTQYF
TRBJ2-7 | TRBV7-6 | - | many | TGTGCCAGCAGCCTCTGGGACGGCTCCTACGAGCAGTACTTC | CASSLWDGSYEQYF
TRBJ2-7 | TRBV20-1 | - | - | TGCAGTGCTAGCAGCTTGGCCAGTGAGACAGCAACCTACGAGCAGTACTTC | CSASSLASETATYEQYF
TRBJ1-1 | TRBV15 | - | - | TGTGCCACCAGCAGAGATCGGACAGCAAACACTGAAGCTTTCTTT | CATSRDRTANTEAFF
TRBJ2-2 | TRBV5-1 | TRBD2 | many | TGCGCCAGCAGCCCGGGACTACTCAACACCGGGGAGCTGTTTTTT | CASSPGLLNTGELFF
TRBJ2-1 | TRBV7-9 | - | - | TGTGCCAGCAGTGGGGACGCGTTGGGTGAGCAGTTCTTC | CASSGDALGEQFF
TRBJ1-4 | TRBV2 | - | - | TGTGCCAGCAGGACAGGCCAGGGTGAAAAACTGTTTTTT | CASRTGQGEKLFF
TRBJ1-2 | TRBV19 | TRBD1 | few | TGTGCCAGTAGTATAGCCCCGGGACAGCCTCTCGACGGCTACACCTTC | CASSIAPGQPLDGYTF
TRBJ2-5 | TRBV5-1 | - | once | TGCGCCAGCAGCTCCCAGAGAGAGACCCAGTACTTC | CASSSQRETQYF
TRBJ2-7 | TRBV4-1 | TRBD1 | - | TGCGCCAGCAGCCACCCCTCGACAGGGCAGTACGAGCAGTACTTC | CASSHPSTGQYEQYF
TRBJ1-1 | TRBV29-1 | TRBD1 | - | TGCAGCGTTGAGGGACAGGGGGAAGTGGCTTTCTTT | CSVEGQGEVAFF
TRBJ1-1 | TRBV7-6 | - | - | TGTGCCAGCAGCTCCGCGAACACTGAAGCTTTCTTT | CASSSANTEAFF
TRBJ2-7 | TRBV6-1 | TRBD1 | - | TGTGCCAGCAGGCCCCCGGGACAGGGGGATCCCTACGAGCAGTACTTC | CASRPPGQGDPYEQYF
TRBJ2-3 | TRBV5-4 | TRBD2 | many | TGTGCCAGCAGCTCTAGCGGGGGGGCCGAAGATACGCAGTATTTT | CASSSSGGAEDTQYF
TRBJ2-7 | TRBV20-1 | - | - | TGCAGTGCTAGAGAGGGGCCCTCCTACGAGCAGTACTTC | CSAREGPSYEQYF
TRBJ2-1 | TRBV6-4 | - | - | TGTGCCAGCAGTGAGCAAACCAATGAGCAGTTCTTC | CASSEQTNEQFF
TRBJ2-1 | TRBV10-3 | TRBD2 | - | TGTGCTAGAGACGATCCAACGGGGGGAGAGCAGTTCTTC | CARDDPTGGEQFF
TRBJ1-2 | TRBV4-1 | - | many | TGCGCCAGCAGCCAAGCTTATCCCGGGGGGAATGGCTACACCTTC | CASSQAYPGGNGYTF
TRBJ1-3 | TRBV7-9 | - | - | TGTGCCAGCAGCGGACCACGGGGGACTGGAAACACCATATATTTT | CASSGPRGTGNTIYF
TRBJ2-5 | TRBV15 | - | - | TGTGCCACCAGCAGAGATTCAGGAGAGACCCAGTACTTC | CATSRDSGETQYF